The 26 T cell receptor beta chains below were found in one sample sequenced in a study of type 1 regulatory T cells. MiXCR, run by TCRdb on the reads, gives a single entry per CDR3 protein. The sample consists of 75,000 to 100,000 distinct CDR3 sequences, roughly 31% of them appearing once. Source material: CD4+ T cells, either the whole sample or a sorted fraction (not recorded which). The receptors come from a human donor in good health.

In nucleotides, the CDR3 is TGTGCCAGTTGGGATAGCGGGATGAACACCGGGGAGCTGTTTTTT. It yields the protein CASWDSGMNTGELFF. The chain is built from TRBV19 and TRBJ2-2, with 8 bases lining up with TRBD2. The CDR3 is 15 residues long. V lost 8 bases and J lost 1; bases outside the gene matches: 6. Germline CDR1 reads LNHDA; CDR2 reads SQIVND (reference sequence).

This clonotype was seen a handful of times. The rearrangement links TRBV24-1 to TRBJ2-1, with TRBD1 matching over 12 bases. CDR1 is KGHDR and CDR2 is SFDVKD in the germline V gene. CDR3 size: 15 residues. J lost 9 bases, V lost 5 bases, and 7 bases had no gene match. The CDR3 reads CATSVPGQGAGEQFF. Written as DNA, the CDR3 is TGTGCCACCAGTGTACCGGGACAGGGGGCTGGTGAGCAGTTCTTC.

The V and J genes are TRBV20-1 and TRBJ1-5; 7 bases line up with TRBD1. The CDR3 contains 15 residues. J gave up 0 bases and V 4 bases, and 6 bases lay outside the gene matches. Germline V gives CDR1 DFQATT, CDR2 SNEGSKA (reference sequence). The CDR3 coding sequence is TGCAGTGCTATTCCGGGACAGAGTAGCAATCAGCCCCAGCATTTT. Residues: CSAIPGQSSNQPQHF.

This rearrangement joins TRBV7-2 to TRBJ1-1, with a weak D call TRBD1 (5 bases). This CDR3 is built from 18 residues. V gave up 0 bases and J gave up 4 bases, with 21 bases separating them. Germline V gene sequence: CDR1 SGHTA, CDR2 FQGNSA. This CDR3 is CASSLAIRRGGLITEAFF. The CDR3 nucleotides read TGTGCCAGCAGCTTAGCGATTAGGAGGGGAGGATTAATCACTGAAGCTTTCTTT. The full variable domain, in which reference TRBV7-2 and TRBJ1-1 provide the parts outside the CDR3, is GAGVSQSPSNKVTEKGKDVELRCDPISGHTALYWYRQSLGQGLEFLIYFQGNSAPDKSGLPSDRFSAERTGGSVSTLTIQRTQQEDSAVYLCASSLAIRRGGLITEAFFGQGTRLTVV.

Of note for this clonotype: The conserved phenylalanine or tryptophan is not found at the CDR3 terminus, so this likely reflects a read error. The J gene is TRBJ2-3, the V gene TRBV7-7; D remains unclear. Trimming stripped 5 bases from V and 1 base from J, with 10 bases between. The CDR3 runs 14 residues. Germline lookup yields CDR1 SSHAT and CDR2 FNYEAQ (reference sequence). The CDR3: CASSGWTRTDTQYI. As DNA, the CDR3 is TGTGCCAGCAGCGGATGGACCCGCACAGATACGCAGTATATT.

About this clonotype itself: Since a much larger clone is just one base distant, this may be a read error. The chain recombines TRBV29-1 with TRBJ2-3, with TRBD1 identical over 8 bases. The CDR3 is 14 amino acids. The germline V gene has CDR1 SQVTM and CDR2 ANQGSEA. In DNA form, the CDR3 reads TGCAGCGTTGAAGGAAGGACAGGGTACCGTACGCAGGATTTT. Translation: CSVEGRTGYRTQDF.

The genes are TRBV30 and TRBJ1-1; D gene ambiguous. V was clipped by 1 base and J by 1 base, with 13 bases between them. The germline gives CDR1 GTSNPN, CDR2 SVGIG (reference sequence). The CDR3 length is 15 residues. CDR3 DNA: TGTGCCTGGAGTGAGGGAACACGGGAGAACACTGAAGCTTTCTTT. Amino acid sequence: CAWSEGTRENTEAFF. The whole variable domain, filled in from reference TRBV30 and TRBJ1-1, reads SQTIHQWPATLVQPVGSPLSLECTVEGTSNPNLYWYRQAAGRGLQLLFYSVGIGQISSEVPQNLSASRPQDRQFILSSKKLLLSDSGFYLCAWSEGTRENTEAFFGQGTRLTVV.

This CDR3 reads CSAPSGQTNTEAFF. CDR3 nucleotides: TGCAGCGCCCCCTCGGGACAAACGAACACTGAAGCTTTCTTT. This rearrangement joins TRBV29-1 to TRBJ1-1; the D gene is possibly TRBD1 (6 bases). The CDR3 length is 14 residues. Germline lookup yields CDR1 SQVTM and CDR2 ANQGSEA. V was pared by 7 bases and J by 1 base, with 16 bases between.

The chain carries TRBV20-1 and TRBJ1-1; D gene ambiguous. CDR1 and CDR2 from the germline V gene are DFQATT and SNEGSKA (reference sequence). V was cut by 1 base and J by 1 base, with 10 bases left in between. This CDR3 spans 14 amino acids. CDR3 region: CSARGLPENTEAFF. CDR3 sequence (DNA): TGCAGTGCTAGAGGTTTGCCGGAGAACACTGAAGCTTTCTTT.

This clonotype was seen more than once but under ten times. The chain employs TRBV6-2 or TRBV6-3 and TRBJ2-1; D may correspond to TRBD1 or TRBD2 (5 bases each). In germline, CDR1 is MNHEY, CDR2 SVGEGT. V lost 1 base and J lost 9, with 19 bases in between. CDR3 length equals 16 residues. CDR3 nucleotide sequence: TGTGCCAGCAGTTACTGGCGCCGAGTGGCGAGGGGTGAGCAGTTCTTC. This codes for CASSYWRRVARGEQFF.

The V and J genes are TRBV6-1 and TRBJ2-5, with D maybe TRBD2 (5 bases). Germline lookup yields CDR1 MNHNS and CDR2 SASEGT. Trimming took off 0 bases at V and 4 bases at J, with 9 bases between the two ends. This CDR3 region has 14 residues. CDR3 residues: CASSEAPSPETQYF. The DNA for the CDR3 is TGTGCCAGCAGTGAAGCGCCTAGCCCAGAGACCCAGTACTTC.

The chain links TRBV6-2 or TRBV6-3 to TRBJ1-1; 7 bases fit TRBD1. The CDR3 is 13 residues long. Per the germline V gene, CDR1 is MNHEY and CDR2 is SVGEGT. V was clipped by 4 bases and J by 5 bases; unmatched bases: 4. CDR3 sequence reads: CASSSGGWTEAFF. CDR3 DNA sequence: TGTGCCAGCAGTTCAGGGGGTTGGACTGAAGCTTTCTTT.

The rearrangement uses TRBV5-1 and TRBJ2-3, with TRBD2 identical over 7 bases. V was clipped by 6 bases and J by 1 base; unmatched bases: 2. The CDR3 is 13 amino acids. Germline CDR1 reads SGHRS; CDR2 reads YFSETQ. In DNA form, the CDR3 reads TGCGCCAGCAACAGCGGGGGCACAGATACGCAGTATTTT. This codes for CASNSGGTDTQYF. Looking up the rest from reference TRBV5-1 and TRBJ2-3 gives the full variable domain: KAGVTQTPRYLIKTRGQQVTLSCSPISGHRSVSWYQQTPGQGLQFLFEYFSETQRNKGNFPGRFSGRQFSNSRSEMNVSTLELGDSALYLCASNSGGTDTQYFGPGTRLTVL.

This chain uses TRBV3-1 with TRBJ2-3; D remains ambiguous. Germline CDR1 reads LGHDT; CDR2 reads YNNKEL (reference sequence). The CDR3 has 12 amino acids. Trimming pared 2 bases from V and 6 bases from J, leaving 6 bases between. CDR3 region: CASSQNYDTQYF. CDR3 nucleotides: TGTGCCAGCAGCCAAAATTATGATACGCAGTATTTT.

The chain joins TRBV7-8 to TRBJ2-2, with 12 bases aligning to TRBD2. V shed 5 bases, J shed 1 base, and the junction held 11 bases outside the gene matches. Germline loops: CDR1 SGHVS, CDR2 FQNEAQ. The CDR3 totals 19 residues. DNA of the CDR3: TGTGCCAGCAGCCAACGCAGACTAGCGGGAGATCGGAACACCGGGGAGCTGTTTTTT. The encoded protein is CASSQRRLAGDRNTGELFF.

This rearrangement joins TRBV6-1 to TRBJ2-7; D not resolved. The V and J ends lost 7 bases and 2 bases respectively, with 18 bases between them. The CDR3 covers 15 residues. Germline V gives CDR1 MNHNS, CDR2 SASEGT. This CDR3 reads CASKPLGSPAYEQYF. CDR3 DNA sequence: TGTGCCAGCAAGCCCCTGGGGTCACCAGCCTACGAGCAGTACTTC.

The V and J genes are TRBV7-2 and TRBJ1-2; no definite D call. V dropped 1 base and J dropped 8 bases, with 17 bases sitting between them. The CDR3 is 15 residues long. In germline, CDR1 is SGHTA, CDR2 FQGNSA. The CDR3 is CASSLGSDRSVGYTF. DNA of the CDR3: TGTGCCAGCAGCTTAGGGTCGGATCGCTCGGTGGGCTACACCTTC.

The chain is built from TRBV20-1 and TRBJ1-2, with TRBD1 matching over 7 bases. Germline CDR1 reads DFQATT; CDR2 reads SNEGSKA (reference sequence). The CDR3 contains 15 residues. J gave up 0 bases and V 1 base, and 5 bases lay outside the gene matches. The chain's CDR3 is CSARVGGTANYGYTF. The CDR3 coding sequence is TGCAGTGCTAGAGTGGGGGGGACAGCTAACTATGGCTACACCTTC.

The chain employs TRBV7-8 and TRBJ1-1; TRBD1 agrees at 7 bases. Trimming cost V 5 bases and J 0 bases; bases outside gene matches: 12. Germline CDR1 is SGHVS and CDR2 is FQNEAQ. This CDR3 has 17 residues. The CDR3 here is CASSRIDRVELNTEAFF. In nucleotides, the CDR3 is TGTGCCAGCAGCCGGATCGACAGGGTTGAGCTGAACACTGAAGCTTTCTTT. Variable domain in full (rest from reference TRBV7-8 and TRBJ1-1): GAGVSQSPRYKVAKRGQDVALRCDPISGHVSLFWYQQALGQGPEFLTYFQNEAQLDKSGLPSDRFFAERPEGSVSTLKIQRTQQEDSAVYLCASSRIDRVELNTEAFFGQGTRLTVV.

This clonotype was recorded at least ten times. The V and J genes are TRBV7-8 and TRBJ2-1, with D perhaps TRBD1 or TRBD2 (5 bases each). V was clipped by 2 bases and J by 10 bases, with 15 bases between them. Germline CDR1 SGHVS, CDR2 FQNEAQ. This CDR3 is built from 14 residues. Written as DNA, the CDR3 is TGTGCCAGCAGCTTACGAGACTCAGGGACGGAGCAGTTCTTC. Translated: CASSLRDSGTEQFF.

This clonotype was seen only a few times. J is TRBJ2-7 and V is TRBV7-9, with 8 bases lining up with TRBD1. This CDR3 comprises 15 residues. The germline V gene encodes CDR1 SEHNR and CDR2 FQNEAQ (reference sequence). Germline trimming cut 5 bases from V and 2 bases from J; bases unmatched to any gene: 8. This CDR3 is CASSRTGTGTYEQYF. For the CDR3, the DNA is TGTGCCAGCAGCCGGACCGGGACAGGAACCTACGAGCAGTACTTC.

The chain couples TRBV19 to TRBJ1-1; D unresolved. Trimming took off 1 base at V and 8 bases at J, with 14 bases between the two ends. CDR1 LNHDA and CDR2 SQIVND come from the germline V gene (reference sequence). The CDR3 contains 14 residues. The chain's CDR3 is CASSIATQWEEAFF. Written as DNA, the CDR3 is TGTGCCAGTAGTATAGCAACCCAGTGGGAGGAAGCTTTCTTT.

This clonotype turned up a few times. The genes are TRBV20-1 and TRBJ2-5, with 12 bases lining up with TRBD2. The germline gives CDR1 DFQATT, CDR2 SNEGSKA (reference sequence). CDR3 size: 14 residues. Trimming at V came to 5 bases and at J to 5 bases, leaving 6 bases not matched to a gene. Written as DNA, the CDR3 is TGCAGTGCTCCTAGCGGGAGGGCCACTGAGACCCAGTACTTC. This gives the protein CSAPSGRATETQYF.

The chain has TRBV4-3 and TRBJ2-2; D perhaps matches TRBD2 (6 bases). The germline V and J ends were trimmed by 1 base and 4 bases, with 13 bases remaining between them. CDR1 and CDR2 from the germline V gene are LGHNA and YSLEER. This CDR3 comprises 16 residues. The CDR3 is CASSQGGRTLTGELFF. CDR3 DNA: TGCGCCAGCAGCCAAGGTGGGAGGACCCTCACCGGGGAGCTGTTTTTT.

The CDR3 bases are TGTGCCTGGAGTGTAGGCAGCTGGAACACTGAAGCTTTCTTT. It encodes CAWSVGSWNTEAFF. This rearrangement joins TRBV30 to TRBJ1-1; D remains unclear. The germline gives CDR1 GTSNPN, CDR2 SVGIG (reference sequence). The CDR3 sequence is 14 residues long. Trimming pared 0 bases from V and 1 base from J, leaving 9 bases between.

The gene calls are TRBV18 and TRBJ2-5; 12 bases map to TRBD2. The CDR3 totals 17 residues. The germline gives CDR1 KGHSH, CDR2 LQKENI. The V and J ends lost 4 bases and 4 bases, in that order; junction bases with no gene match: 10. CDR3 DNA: TGTGCCAGCTCACAACGACTAGCGGGAGCGGGGGGAGAGACCCAGTACTTC. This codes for CASSQRLAGAGGETQYF. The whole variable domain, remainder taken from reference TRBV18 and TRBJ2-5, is NAGVMQNPRHLVRRRGQEARLRCSPMKGHSHVYWYRQLPEEGLKFMVYLQKENIIDESGMPKERFSAEFPKEGPSILRIQQVVRGDSAAYFCASSQRLAGAGGETQYFGPGTRLLVL.